The present T cell receptor beta chain was sequenced within a study of cytomegalovirus exposure and HLA in healthy donors. Study-wide context: It was reported in a later analysis that the same platform had been used for the roughly 130 validation repertoires as for the roughly 700 first-cohort repertoires.

Method: immunoSEQ multiplex PCR; TCRdb's copy keeps in-frame clones and lacks some. This table holds some 110,000 clones, 94% found once. Material for sequencing was PBMCs. The receptor was isolated from a woman aged 18-29 years in good health and CMV-seronegative.

The CDR3 bases are TGTGCCAGCAGCCGTGCTGGCCTTCTAGGAGGTGAAGCTTTCTTT. Its translation is CASSRAGLLGGEAFF. This chain joins TRBV27 and TRBJ1-1; D gene unclear. Germline CDR1 is MNHEY and CDR2 is SMNVEV (reference sequence). V lost 6 bases and J 7 bases, leaving 21 bases between the germline ends. The CDR3 runs to 15 residues.